This TCR beta chain was captured by sequencing in a study of cytomegalovirus exposure and HLA in healthy donors (dated by TCRdb to about 2017). Regarding the research as a whole: According to an earlier analysis of a few hundred of the donors, about 179 million T cells yielded over 90 million unique TCR beta sequences and about 300 Gb of sequence data. An early release that covered several hundred HLA-typed donors contained approximately 300 gigabases of sequencing data and tens of millions of unique TCR sequences. Of the roughly 400 genotyped donors, over 70% fell in the genetic ancestry cluster associated with self-reported Caucasian donors. The study aimed to test whether signatures of past pathogen exposure could be identified by cataloging public T cell receptors. The study profiled the T cell repertoires of approximately 700 subjects by immunosequencing and related them to cytomegalovirus serostatus. In addition to the first cohort of around 670 subjects, a separate validation cohort of 130 or so different subjects was used. To predict cytomegalovirus infection status, the study combined high-throughput TCR immunosequencing, statistical association of individual TCRs with disease status, and machine learning. In a later analysis, previously published TCR beta repertoires from 550 to 700 donors were re-analyzed and high-resolution HLA genotyping was added so that TCR occurrence patterns could be studied. The later analysis used no new phenotypic data to find candidate immune exposures, relying instead on TCR beta sequences and their occurrence across donors. An earlier analysis of around 580 of the donors used high-throughput TCR beta sequencing to judge whether each TCR beta V gene segment behaved as functional or pseudogenic. Donor age, sex, ethnicity and CMV serostatus were compiled together with the repertoire data. A later genetic analysis took genome-wide SNP genotypes for about 55% of the roughly 670 donors and used that subset as a discovery cohort. Every discovery cohort repertoire had been produced on one sequencing platform. HLA typing included class I and class II loci at four-digit resolution. Typing coverage differed by locus: A, B, C, DRB1 and DQB1 were typed in about 620-630 donors, DQA1 in about 500, DPA1 in 600 to 610, and DPB1 in around 490. Four to six DR-DQ haplotypes were handled as single units for association and clustering, since linkage in the cohort was strong. On average, 235,054 unique TCR beta nucleotide sequences were sequenced per donor among 350 to 400 genotyped donors of the cohort, with 15% to 20% of those sequences being non-productive.

Library method: the immunoSEQ multiplex PCR assay. The multiplex PCR relied on a mix of 60 forward primers for TCR Vbeta segments and 13 reverse primers for TCR Jbeta segments. Amplification of the CDR3 region of rearranged TCR beta genes was performed with a multiplex PCR assay on genomic DNA. The Illumina HiSeq System was used to sequence the amplified TCR beta libraries as 87-base-pair reads. Processing in the source paper ran as follows. Across the roughly 600 repertoires, a later analysis counted tens of millions of unique TCR beta chains, roughly 11 million of which were shared by at least two donors. To remove PCR and sequencing errors, raw reads were error-corrected and collapsed into unique sequences using a nearest-neighbor algorithm that merged closely related sequences. Alignment of CDR3 sequences to IMGT reference sequences was used to assign V, D and J gene segments. For a sequence to be retained, a match of at least six nucleotides to both a V gene segment and a J gene segment was required. Rearrangements were called productive when the CDR3 lacked stop codons and stayed in frame with V and J; all others were non-productive. Following IMGT convention, CDR3 was defined as the stretch from the second conserved V-encoded cysteine up to the conserved J-encoded phenylalanine. The earlier analysis of some 550 of the donors excluded any sequence lacking an unambiguous match to a single V gene segment. An earlier analysis of fewer than 750 of the donors called V segments functional above 56.7% productive rearrangements and segregating when the between-donor standard deviation exceeded 5%. To diagnose cytomegalovirus status from the catalog of TCR beta chain sequences, a statistical classification framework was built. In a later analysis, TCR nucleotide sequences were compared against IMGT/GENE-DB human TR gene sequences so that V and J genes could be assigned. The TCRdist pipeline was used in a later analysis to assign CDR3 sequences and most-parsimonious VDJ recombination scenarios. A later analysis defined each TCR beta chain by its CDR3 amino acid sequence plus V-gene family, and excluded reads lacking a unique V-gene family. In a later analysis, a few hundred highly shared, low-generation-probability nucleotide sequences were removed to address suspected cross-contamination and a sequencing artifact. In a later analysis, a clonal expansion index was calculated for each public chain from normalized within-repertoire ranks of inferred template counts. A later analysis computed generation probabilities with a VDJ recombination model fitted to out-of-frame rearrangements, and checked the results against IGoR. A later analysis scored TCR-TCR, TCR-HLA and TCR-CMV co-occurrence with hypergeometric tests, applying a repertoire-size bias correction to TCR pairs. False discovery rates were estimated in a later analysis by permuting HLA or CMV assignments 20 times. In a later analysis, co-occurring TCRs were grouped using DBSCAN, with TCRdist sequence similarity added in when clustering inside HLA-allele-positive subsets. Co-occurrence clustering excluded repertoires with fewer than 30,000 or more than 120,000 public chains, plus five with anomalous nucleotide sharing. The table comes from immuneACCESS by way of TCRdb, which keeps in-frame sequences with V and J called. Part of the clones is missing from these tables; in studies checked, under half for an unresolved V gene and the rest for unknown reasons. D and trimming were read from the DNA, whereas the V and J calls and clone size are those reported in that table. The sample table gives 65,000 to 95,000 clones. In total, the top ten clones hold 4.6% of the sample.

The investigation overall reported the following: Linkage disequilibrium might explain the correlated functional status among segregating V segments, but an unknown experimental factor could not be excluded. The earlier analysis of a few hundred of the donors excluded some 15 rarely observed V segments, including chromosome 9 orphons, because counts were too low. The 87-base-pair reads could not distinguish some IMGT-functional V segments, including TRBV6-2 and TRBV6-3, so those segments were excluded. A few of the identified cytomegalovirus-associated TCR beta chains were confirmed in vitro to be specific for cytomegalovirus antigens. The classifier was reported to diagnose cytomegalovirus status with high specificity and sensitivity in both the original and validation cohorts. This cohort had only TCR beta chains sequenced, and the lack of alpha or paired-chain data limited which features could be detected. A later analysis found that HLA-associated TCR beta chains were more clonally expanded and had lower generation probabilities than equally common non-associated chains. Most TCR sequences were seen in very few donors, while some public TCRs were found in many individuals. In the study, approximately 150 TCR beta chains were listed as associated with cytomegalovirus. In an earlier analysis of some 500 of the donors, most TCR beta V segments appeared in productive rearrangements about 87% or about 30% of the time, broadly matching IMGT annotations. A further reported finding was that TCR beta sequences accurately predicted the HLA-A and HLA-B alleles for most subjects in the first cohort. The presence/absence analyses assumed that sequencing depth was roughly uniform across donors, and that assumption may not be true. Specific HLA alleles were associated with 18,000 or so TCR beta sequences at a false discovery rate of 0.05 in a later analysis. A later analysis found that most CMV-associated TCR beta chains appeared HLA-restricted, with HLA associations seemingly driven largely by CMV exposure. It was suggested by the authors that the approach could potentially be generalized to other disease states and immunological phenotypes. Compared with the roughly 600-donor mean, donors in an Asian-associated ancestry cluster had fewer N-insertions in productive TCRs, according to a later genetic analysis. A later genetic analysis associated a missense DCLRE1C variant with V-gene and J-gene trimming of TCR beta chains, and an independent cohort replicated the association. In a later analysis, several top co-occurrence clusters were reported to appear linked to parvovirus B19, influenza, CMV and Epstein-Barr virus. The sequencing pipeline was judged likely to have produced a cluster of highly shared sequence variants as a technical artifact. Because some donors lacked HLA typing at each locus, the association tests relied only on the typed subset. Immune exposure information for the cohort was limited to CMV serostatus. According to a later analysis, TCR association rates differed among HLA loci, with DRB1 alleles showing the most associated TCRs and HLA-C alleles showing the fewest. When HLA alleles, especially DR and DQ, strongly co-occurred, TCR associations were difficult to assign to individual alleles.

The CDR3 runs 16 amino acids, cysteine and phenylalanine included. The kept DNA is CDR3 alone, 48 bases in frame from the first base. Germline trimming: 0 bases from V, 10 bases from J; junction bases outside gene matches: 8. The CDR1 and CDR2 encoded by the germline V gene are KGHSH and LQKENI. The cohort consisted of hundreds of healthy bone marrow donors. All cohort members were sampled while nominally healthy, although unrecorded immune exposures were likely present. The donor was CMV seronegative and was included in the group of around 320 seronegative cohort members. Every donor gave a peripheral blood sample, and the peripheral blood mononuclear cells from that sample were used for TCR beta sequencing. Genomic DNA extraction from the blood cell samples was performed with the Qiagen DNeasy Blood Extraction Kit. Concerning this clone itself: It has no known antigen specificity.

The sequencing sample was made of PBMCs. This receptor was identified in a man aged 25 to 45 in good health and CMV-seronegative. The sequence links TRBV18 to TRBJ2-1, and 11 bases in between align with TRBD2. The base sequence is TGTGCCAGCTCACCACCGCCTAGCGGGAGGCCCGGGGAGCAGTTCTTC. It codes for CASSPPPSGRPGEQFF. The reference TRBV18 and TRBJ2-1 proteins fill in what lies around the CDR3, so the full variable domain reads NAGVMQNPRHLVRRRGQEARLRCSPMKGHSHVYWYRQLPEEGLKFMVYLQKENIIDESGMPKERFSAEFPKEGPSILRIQQVVRGDSAAYFCASSPPPSGRPGEQFFGPGTRLTVL.